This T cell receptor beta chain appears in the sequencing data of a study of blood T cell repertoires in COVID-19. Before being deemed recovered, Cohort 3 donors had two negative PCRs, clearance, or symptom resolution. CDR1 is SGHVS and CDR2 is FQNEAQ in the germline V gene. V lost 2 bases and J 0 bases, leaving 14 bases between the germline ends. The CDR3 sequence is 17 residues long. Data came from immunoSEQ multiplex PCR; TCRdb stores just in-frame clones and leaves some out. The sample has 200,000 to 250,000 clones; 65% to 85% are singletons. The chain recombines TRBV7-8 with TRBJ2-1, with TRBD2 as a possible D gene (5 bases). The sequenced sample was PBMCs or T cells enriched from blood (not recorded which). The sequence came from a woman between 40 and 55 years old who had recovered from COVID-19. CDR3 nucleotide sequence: TGTGCCAGCAGCTTAACGCGGACGGGAAGCTCCTACAATGAGCAGTTCTTC. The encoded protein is CASSLTRTGSSYNEQFF.